These 21 T cell receptor beta chains originate from one sample sequenced in a study of early stage breast cancer tumors (dated by TCRdb to about 2017). Library method: the immunoSEQ multiplex PCR assay. Held by TCRdb, this immuneACCESS table contains in-frame sequences only and omits some clones. Under half of the omission traces to an unresolved V gene where checked; the cause of the rest is unknown. For this sample there are 8,000 to 9,500 clones; around three quarters appear just once. The ten biggest clones cover 8.5% to 9% of the sample. The sequencing input was normal breast tissue next to the tumor. Receptors were obtained from a person between 60 and 69 years old with breast cancer.

The chain links TRBV6-1 to TRBJ2-2, with 8 positions matching TRBD1. V lost 6 bases to trimming and J lost 0 bases; unmatched junction nucleotides: 3. The CDR3 sequence is 15 residues long. Germline lookup yields CDR1 MNHNS and CDR2 SASEGT. Here the CDR3 reads CASSLQGANTGELFF. CDR3 sequence (DNA): TGTGCCAGCAGCCTACAGGGGGCGAACACCGGGGAGCTGTTTTTT.

This clone has a handful of counts. The chain combines TRBV6-5 with TRBJ2-7, with D possibly matching TRBD1 (6 bases). CDR1 and CDR2 (germline): MNHEY, SVGAGI. This CDR3 is built from 15 residues. Trimming took off 8 bases at V and 0 bases at J, with 17 bases between the two ends. The CDR3 DNA reads TGTGCCAGCCAGGGGTTCGGACATAGCTCCTACGAGCAGTACTTC. It translates to CASQGFGHSSYEQYF.

In its sample, this clone was seen a few times. The chain joins TRBV5-4 to TRBJ2-3, with 9 bases identical to TRBD2. The CDR3 consists of 17 residues. Germline V gives CDR1 SGHNT, CDR2 YYREEE (reference sequence). The J segment lost 1 base and the V segment lost 4 bases, leaving 10 bases of the junction unmatched. The CDR3 loop is CASSLPPSGARTDTQYF. The CDR3 nucleotides read TGTGCCAGCAGCCTACCTCCTAGCGGGGCCCGCACAGATACGCAGTATTTT.

The rearrangement links TRBV6-6 to TRBJ1-6; D call uncertain. Trimming removed 8 bases from V and 7 bases from J, with 12 bases in between. The CDR3 consists of 13 residues. CDR1 is MNHNY and CDR2 is SVGAGI in the germline V gene (reference sequence). In DNA form, the CDR3 reads TGTGCCAGCTCCAAAGGAGGAAATTCACCCCTCCACTTT. This codes for CASSKGGNSPLHF.

The chain is built from TRBV2 and TRBJ2-7; D perhaps matches TRBD1 (5 bases). V was trimmed by 2 bases and J by 2 bases, leaving 13 bases between them. The CDR3 spans 15 residues. CDR1 and CDR2 from the germline V gene are SNHLY and FYNNEI. The DNA of the CDR3 is TGTGCCAGCAGTGAATCCAGGGTCCCCACCTACGAGCAGTACTTC. It translates to CASSESRVPTYEQYF.

V is TRBV12-5 and J is TRBJ2-5; D might be TRBD1 (6 bases). The CDR3 loop spans 14 amino acids. Trimming left V 6 bases short and J 0 bases short, with 11 bases between. Looked up from germline, CDR1 is LGHNT and CDR2 is FRNRAP. The CDR3 sequence is CASGDRGNQETQYF. The CDR3 DNA follows: TGTGCTAGTGGGGATAGGGGGAACCAAGAGACCCAGTACTTC.

Only one count was recorded for this clone. This chain connects TRBV5-1 to TRBJ2-3; the D is unclear. The germline gives CDR1 SGHRS, CDR2 YFSETQ. The CDR3 is made up of 14 amino acids. Trimming took off 4 bases at V and 2 bases at J, with 11 bases between the two ends. CDR3 loop: CASSAEQYTDTQYF. In nucleotides, the CDR3 is TGCGCCAGCAGCGCCGAACAGTACACAGATACGCAGTATTTT.

The chain couples TRBV4-2 to TRBJ2-1; D remains unclear. V dropped 0 bases and J dropped 4 bases, with 13 bases sitting between them. Germline V CDR1 and CDR2: LGHNA, YNFKEQ. CDR3 length equals 16 residues. CDR3 region: CASSQDSTGPYNEQFF. The CDR3 nucleotides read TGTGCCAGCAGCCAAGACAGCACGGGTCCATACAATGAGCAGTTCTTC.

The chain is built from TRBV29-1 and TRBJ1-2, with TRBD1 matching 8 bases. From germline, CDR1 is SQVTM and CDR2 ANQGSEA. Trimming cost V 7 bases and J 4 bases; bases outside gene matches: 11. This CDR3 comprises 14 residues. CDR3 loop: CSAQSAQGAYGYTF. The DNA of the CDR3 is TGCAGCGCCCAGAGCGCTCAGGGGGCCTATGGCTACACCTTC.

This sequence joins TRBV5-1 and TRBJ2-2; 8 nucleotides agree with TRBD1. Germline V CDR1 and CDR2: SGHRS, YFSETQ. CDR3 length: 15 amino acids. V gave up 3 bases and J gave up 5 bases; unmatched junction bases: 6. This chain's CDR3 is CASSSSGQATGELFF. The CDR3 DNA follows: TGCGCCAGCAGCTCATCGGGACAGGCAACCGGGGAGCTGTTTTTT.

V gene TRBV12-2 combines with J gene TRBJ1-1; TRBD1, the table's D call, lacks a check against the DNA. TRBV12-2 is termed a pseudogene. The CDR3 is made up of 13 amino acids. For the CDR3, the DNA is TGTGCAAGTCGCTCTCGACAGCCTTATGAAGCTTTCTTT. This sequence encodes CASRSRQPYEAFF.

This clone turned up a few times. The chain couples TRBV4-1 to TRBJ1-5; possibly TRBD1 for D (6 bases). V gave up 0 bases and J gave up 2 bases, with 20 bases separating them. From germline, CDR1 is MGHRA and CDR2 YSYEKL. The CDR3 length is 19 residues. This chain's CDR3 is CASSQDGSRGAFGNQPQHF. DNA of the CDR3: TGCGCCAGCAGCCAAGATGGATCCAGGGGAGCATTTGGCAATCAGCCCCAGCATTTT.

The chain joins TRBV28 to TRBJ2-1; D might be TRBD1 (5 bases). V gave up 10 bases and J gave up 0 bases, with 13 bases separating them. Germline lookup yields CDR1 MDHEN and CDR2 SYDVKM. The CDR3 totals 14 residues. The CDR3 region is CATLTGVSYNEQFF. The CDR3 coding sequence is TGTGCCACCTTAACAGGAGTCTCCTACAATGAGCAGTTCTTC.

The chain has TRBV6-1 and TRBJ1-1, with TRBD1 as a possible D gene (5 bases). The CDR3 has 15 amino acids. Per the germline V gene, CDR1 is MNHNS and CDR2 is SASEGT. Between the trimmed V and J ends, which lost 6 bases and 0 bases, there was a span of 14 bases. The CDR3 DNA reads as TGTGCCAGCAGCATATTGACAGAGATGAACACTGAAGCTTTCTTT. As protein: CASSILTEMNTEAFF.

The rearrangement joins TRBV7-9 to TRBJ2-5; D gene ambiguous. Germline V gene lookup returns CDR1 SEHNR and CDR2 FQNEAQ (reference sequence). This CDR3 comprises 13 residues. Between the trimmed V and J ends, which lost 5 bases and 4 bases, there was a span of 11 bases. This CDR3 reads CASSRGAGETQYF. The DNA for the CDR3 is TGTGCCAGCAGCCGAGGAGCAGGAGAGACCCAGTACTTC.

This clone was found a few times. The chain combines TRBV27 with TRBJ1-2; D is possibly TRBD1 (6 bases). Germline V gene sequence: CDR1 MNHEY, CDR2 SMNVEV (reference sequence). The CDR3 runs 13 residues. Trimming pared 4 bases from V and 6 bases from J, leaving 12 bases between. CDR3 amino acids: CASSSQGFNGYTF. CDR3 coding DNA: TGTGCCAGCAGTTCACAGGGTTTTAATGGCTACACCTTC.

The rearrangement uses TRBV18 and TRBJ2-2; D is possibly TRBD2 (6 bases). The V and J ends lost 1 base and 4 bases respectively, with 10 bases between them. CDR1 and CDR2 (germline): KGHSH, LQKENI. This CDR3 has 15 residues. The CDR3, as DNA: TGTGCCAGCTCACCACGGGAGGACACCACCGGGGAGCTGTTTTTT. Translating gives CASSPREDTTGELFF.

The gene calls are TRBV7-8 and TRBJ2-3; D gene unclear. Germline CDR1 is SGHVS and CDR2 is FQNEAQ. Trimming cost V 7 bases and J 1 base, with 6 bases left between them. This CDR3 spans 12 amino acids. The CDR3 reads CASTAGTDTQYF. The CDR3 DNA reads as TGTGCCAGCACGGCGGGCACAGATACGCAGTATTTT.

The chain recombines TRBV6-5 with TRBJ2-5; D is perhaps TRBD2 (6 bases). This CDR3 contains 15 residues. The germline CDR1 and CDR2 sequences are MNHEY and SVGAGI. The V and J ends lost 0 bases and 7 bases respectively, with 15 bases between them. The CDR3 protein is CASSYSRTPGGTQYF. The CDR3 region has the DNA TGTGCCAGCAGTTACTCGCGGACACCCGGGGGGACCCAGTACTTC.

The J gene is TRBJ2-1, the V gene TRBV2, with D perhaps TRBD1 (5 bases). This CDR3 has 12 amino acids. The germline V gene encodes CDR1 SNHLY and CDR2 FYNNEI. Trimming took 7 bases from V and 9 from J, leaving 13 bases between them. CDR3 coding DNA: TGTGCCAGCACCAGGACGCAGGGTGAGCAGTTCTTC. Amino acid sequence: CASTRTQGEQFF.

The rearrangement uses TRBV5-1 and TRBJ1-4; 7 bases match TRBD1. The CDR3 covers 22 residues. Trimming at V came to 4 bases and at J to 1 base, leaving 25 bases not matched to a gene. Per germline, CDR1 SGHRS and CDR2 YFSETQ. CDR3: CASSPIPWGGGVGRGTNEKLFF. DNA for the CDR3: TGCGCCAGCAGCCCTATACCATGGGGAGGGGGCGTAGGTCGCGGAACTAATGAAAAACTGTTTTTT. Using reference TRBV5-1 and TRBJ1-4 for the parts outside the CDR3, the full variable domain is KAGVTQTPRYLIKTRGQQVTLSCSPISGHRSVSWYQQTPGQGLQFLFEYFSETQRNKGNFPGRFSGRQFSNSRSEMNVSTLELGDSALYLCASSPIPWGGGVGRGTNEKLFFGSGTQLSVL.